These 17 T cell receptor beta chains originate from one sample sequenced in a study of blood T cell repertoires in COVID-19. Assay used: immunoSEQ multiplex PCR; TCRdb lists only in-frame clones, some missing. The table records roughly 76,000 clones, 80% to 90% of them present only once. The material sequenced was peripheral blood. The receptors shown here come from a woman under 30 with acute or convalescent COVID-19.

In this sample, this clone turned up a few times. The chain has TRBV11-2 and TRBJ2-1; 8 nucleotides match TRBD2. Per the germline V gene, CDR1 is SGHAT and CDR2 is FQNNGV. The CDR3 sequence is 18 residues long. V was pared by 5 bases and J by 4 bases, with 16 bases of the junction left unmatched. The CDR3 bases are TGTGCCAGCAGCATCCCCTCCTCCGGGACTAGTAGGTACAATGAGCAGTTCTTC. Translating gives CASSIPSSGTSRYNEQFF.

The gene calls are TRBV3-1 (or the pseudogene TRBV3-2) and TRBJ1-1; the D is unclear. The CDR3 contains 16 residues. The V end lost 4 bases, the J end lost 0 bases, and 15 bases lay between the germline ends. CDR1 and CDR2 (germline): LGHDT, YNNKEL (reference sequence). The CDR3 coding sequence is TGTGCCAGCAGCCCGACGTTGGGCAGCATGAACACTGAAGCTTTCTTT. The encoded protein is CASSPTLGSMNTEAFF.

The genes are TRBV11-2 and TRBJ1-6; 8 bases align to TRBD1. Trimming cost V 0 bases and J 14 bases; bases outside gene matches: 12. Germline V lookup: CDR1 SGHAT, CDR2 FQNNGV. The CDR3 length is 16 residues. In nucleotides, the CDR3 is TGTGCCAGCAGCTTAGAACTCCGGGACAGGAAAGAGTCCCTCCACTTT. Amino acid sequence: CASSLELRDRKESLHF. The whole variable domain, remainder taken from reference TRBV11-2 and TRBJ1-6, is EAGVAQSPRYKIIEKRQSVAFWCNPISGHATLYWYQQILGQGPKLLIQFQNNGVVDDSQLPKDRFSAERLKGVDSTLKIQPAKLEDSAVYLCASSLELRDRKESLHFGNGTRLTVT.

The V gene is TRBV2, the J gene TRBJ2-7; maybe TRBD2 (6 bases). CDR1 SNHLY and CDR2 FYNNEI come from the germline V gene. The CDR3 runs to 14 residues. The V end was cut by 7 bases, the J end by 2 bases, with 15 bases between. This CDR3 is CASKLDGRTYEQYF. The CDR3 DNA is TGTGCCAGCAAACTTGACGGGAGAACCTACGAGCAGTACTTC.

Of note for this clone: Without the conserved terminal phenylalanine or tryptophan, this CDR3 likely stems from a read error. It is unclear where the CDR3 begins or ends on the DNA, so no DNA is shown, and the CDR3 is as TCRdb lists it. The rearrangement joins TRBV21-1 to TRBJ1-2; TRBD1, the table's D call, was not compared with the DNA. TRBV21-1 is given as a pseudogene. The CDR3 length equals 16 residues, ends included. The CDR3 spells CASSKIKGDRVKWLHL.

V is TRBV6-5 and J is TRBJ2-7, with 9 bases that match TRBD1. Trimming took 6 bases from V and 4 from J; bases not matched to a gene: 4. Germline V CDR1 and CDR2: MNHEY, SVGAGI. The CDR3 extends over 13 amino acids. CDR3 sequence reads: CASSQGQGYEQYF. In DNA form, the CDR3 reads TGTGCCAGCAGCCAAGGACAGGGGTACGAGCAGTACTTC.

The J gene is TRBJ2-1, the V gene TRBV7-8; 9 bases align to TRBD1. V lost 4 bases, J lost 10 bases, and 5 bases stayed unmatched. Germline V gene data show CDR1 as SGHVS and CDR2 as FQNEAQ. This CDR3 spans 13 amino acids. In DNA form, the CDR3 reads TGTGCCAGCAGCTGGGGACAGGGAGGGGAGCAGTTCTTC. Its translation is CASSWGQGGEQFF.

The chain recombines TRBV7-2 with TRBJ1-1; 7 nucleotides agree with TRBD1. V trimming: 1 base; J trimming: 3 bases; junction bases outside the gene matches: 2. CDR1 and CDR2 from the germline V gene are SGHTA and FQGNSA. The length of the CDR3 is 14 residues. CDR3 DNA: TGTGCCAGCAGCTTAGGACAGGGTCACACTGAAGCTTTCTTT. It specifies CASSLGQGHTEAFF.

The chain employs TRBV7-8 and TRBJ1-5; 7 bases align to TRBD1. The CDR3 has 15 residues. V dropped 5 bases and J dropped 1; count of bases not matched to a gene: 5. The germline gives CDR1 SGHVS, CDR2 FQNEAQ. The CDR3, as DNA: TGTGCCAGCAGCCTTGACAGGGCCAGCAATCAGCCCCAGCATTTT. This gives the protein CASSLDRASNQPQHF.

The V gene is TRBV29-1, the J gene TRBJ2-1, with D possibly matching TRBD1 (5 bases). The CDR3 sequence is 11 residues long. Germline CDR1 SQVTM, CDR2 ANQGSEA. The ends were cut back, 3 bases at V and 8 bases at J, with 8 bases in the middle. Written as DNA, the CDR3 is TGCAGCGTTGATAAGGGGTATGAGCAGTTCTTC. As protein: CSVDKGYEQFF.

The chain links TRBV30 to TRBJ1-6; 8 positions match TRBD1. Per the germline V gene, CDR1 is GTSNPN and CDR2 is SVGIG (reference sequence). V trimming: 4 bases; J trimming: 4 bases; junction bases outside the gene matches: 9. CDR3 length: 16 residues. The CDR3 spells CAWTVARTGYNSPLHF. The CDR3 bases are TGTGCCTGGACCGTCGCCCGGACAGGGTATAATTCACCCCTCCACTTT.

This clone was seen a few times. This chain joins TRBV6-1 and TRBJ1-1, with D uncertain. This CDR3 has 12 amino acids. Germline V gives CDR1 MNHNS, CDR2 SASEGT. V was clipped by 3 bases and J by 3 bases, with 5 bases between them. For the CDR3, the DNA is TGTGCCAGCAGTGATACTTACACTGAAGCTTTCTTT. As protein: CASSDTYTEAFF.

This clone was seen a single time. The rearrangement joins TRBV24-1 to TRBJ2-1, with 9 positions matching TRBD1. With V trimmed by 7 bases and J by 7 bases, 13 bases remained unmatched. The V gene's germline CDR1 is KGHDR and CDR2 SFDVKD. The CDR3 sequence is 16 residues long. This CDR3 reads CATSLGGQGHENEQFF. CDR3 sequence (DNA): TGTGCCACCAGCTTAGGAGGACAGGGGCATGAAAATGAGCAGTTCTTC.

The chain combines TRBV19 with TRBJ1-2; D possibly corresponds to TRBD1 (5 bases). V lost 2 bases, J lost 8 bases, and 15 bases lay in between. The germline CDR1 and CDR2 sequences are LNHDA and SQIVND (reference sequence). CDR3 size: 14 residues. The CDR3 spells CASSISPGLEGYTF. The CDR3 DNA is TGTGCCAGTAGTATATCTCCAGGGCTCGAGGGCTACACCTTC.

The rearrangement links TRBV3-1 (or the pseudogene TRBV3-2) to TRBJ2-1, with 10 bases aligning to TRBD1. Losses at the gene ends were 4 bases for V and 8 bases for J; bases not matched to a gene: 5. Germline assignment: CDR1 LGHDT and CDR2 YNNKEL (reference sequence). The CDR3 is 14 residues long. This CDR3 reads CASSRGTGVDEQFF. CDR3 in DNA: TGTGCCAGCAGCCGCGGGACAGGGGTCGATGAGCAGTTCTTC.

The V and J genes are TRBV12-1 and TRBJ2-5; TRBD1 is taken as the D call from the table, unchecked against the DNA. TRBV12-1 is tagged as a pseudogene. CDR3 length: 15 residues. This CDR3 reads CASSLHERTAETQYF. The CDR3 nucleotides are TGTGCCAGCAGCTTGCACGAACGGACAGCAGAGACCCAGTACTTC.

This clone was seen just once. V usage is TRBV6-5 and J usage is TRBJ2-6; no reliable D call. The germline V gene encodes CDR1 MNHEY and CDR2 SVGAGI. The CDR3 is made up of 15 amino acids. V lost 5 bases to trimming and J lost 0 bases, with 8 bases between them. CDR3 loop: CASSIRDSGANVLTF. Written as DNA, the CDR3 is TGTGCCAGCAGTATACGCGACTCTGGGGCCAACGTCCTGACTTTC.